The source of this TCR beta chain is a study of PD-1 blockade in classical Hodgkin lymphoma. Whole-study findings and limits: Lower baseline TCR diversity was reported for newly diagnosed patients than for healthy donors.

Points on this clone: Its matching antigen is unknown.

Libraries were prepared by immunoSEQ multiplex PCR; TCRdb keeps only in-frame clonotypes and omits some of them. The data contain 25,000 to 30,000 clones, around 80% of them seen just once; the ten biggest clones take up 11%. All patients experienced relapse after autologous stem cell transplantation, and brentuximab vedotin exposure was variable. Complete response, partial response or progressive disease made up the best responses. This sample comprised peripheral blood mononuclear cells (PBMCs), obtained before the second cycle of nivolumab. The sequence was collected from a human donor with classical Hodgkin lymphoma.

The CDR3 DNA reads as TGTGCCAGCGAATCCCTAGGGGGTGGCTACACCTTC. This gives the protein CASESLGGGYTF. J is TRBJ1-2 and V is TRBV9; the D gene is possibly TRBD1 (6 bases). CDR3 length: 12 amino acids. Germline-derived CDR1 and CDR2 are SGDLS and YYNGEE. V lost 7 bases, J lost 7 bases, and 14 bases lay in between.